This T cell receptor beta chain is from a study of cytomegalovirus exposure and HLA in healthy donors. Study-wide findings and caveats: Evidence from a later analysis indicated that most CMV-associated TCR beta chains looked HLA-restricted.

There are a few counts of this clone. As yet, its antigen is unknown. The trim removed 4 bases at V and 7 bases at J, leaving 6 bases unmatched. The germline V gene has CDR1 MNHEY and CDR2 SMNVEV (reference sequence). The CDR3 sequence is 14 residues long. The primer mix had 60 Vbeta and 13 Jbeta primers. Sequencing used immunoSEQ multiplex PCR; TCRdb keeps in-frame clones, though not all of them. The table lists some 28,000 clones, 62% of them singletons, with around 43% in the top ten. Sequenced sample: PBMCs. The chain joins TRBV27 to TRBJ2-1, with 8 bases that match TRBD2. This sequence was found in a male donor in good health and CMV-seropositive. CDR3 loop: CASSSGGGKNEQFF. The CDR3 DNA follows: TGTGCCAGCAGTTCCGGCGGGGGGAAGAATGAGCAGTTCTTC.